The sequence of this T cell receptor beta chain was determined in a study of T cell responses to AZD1222 COVID-19 vaccine. Assay: immunoSEQ multiplex PCR; the TCRdb copy retains only in-frame clones and omits some. The table records 120,000 to 150,000 clones, around 91% of them present only once. This CDR3 has 16 amino acids. V was trimmed by 1 base and J by 3 bases, leaving 15 bases between them. CDR1 and CDR2 (germline): LNHNV, YYDKDF (reference sequence). This sequence originates from an adult in good health. V usage is TRBV15 and J usage is TRBJ1-1; unclear D gene. Material: peripheral blood, obtained on day 0 of AZD1222 vaccination. CDR3 coding DNA: TGTGCCACCAGCAGAGGCGTCGGGGAAACCTACACTGAAGCTTTCTTT. The encoded protein is CATSRGVGETYTEAFF.